The source of this T cell receptor (beta chain) is a study of T cell changes during pregnancy in multiple sclerosis. V lost 2 bases and J 6 bases, leaving 8 bases between the germline ends. CDR1 MNHNY and CDR2 SVGAGI come from the germline V gene (reference sequence). This CDR3 spans 13 amino acids. The table came from immunoSEQ multiplex PCR; TCRdb's copy has only in-frame clones and leaves some out. The sample shows tens of thousands of clones, about 91% of them seen only once. This receptor was taken from a female donor with multiple sclerosis, enrolled in a pregnancy study. The sequencing here drew on peripheral blood, taken before pregnancy. This sequence joins TRBV6-6 and TRBJ1-5; no firm D call. CDR3: CASSYQRSQPQHF. Written as DNA, the CDR3 is TGTGCCAGCAGTTACCAAAGGAGTCAGCCCCAGCATTTT.